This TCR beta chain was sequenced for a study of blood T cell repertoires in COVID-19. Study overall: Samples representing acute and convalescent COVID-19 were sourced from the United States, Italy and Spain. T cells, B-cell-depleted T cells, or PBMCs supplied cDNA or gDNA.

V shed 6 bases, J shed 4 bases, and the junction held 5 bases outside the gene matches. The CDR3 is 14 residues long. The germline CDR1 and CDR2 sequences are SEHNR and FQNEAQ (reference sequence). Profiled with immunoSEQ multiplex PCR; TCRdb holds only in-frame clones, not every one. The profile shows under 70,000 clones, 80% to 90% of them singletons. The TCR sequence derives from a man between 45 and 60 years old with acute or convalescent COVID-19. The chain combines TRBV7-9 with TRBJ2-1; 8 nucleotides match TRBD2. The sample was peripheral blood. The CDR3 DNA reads TGTGCCAGCAGTACCGGGACTAGATACAATGAGCAGTTCTTC. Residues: CASSTGTRYNEQFF.